This TCR beta chain emerged from a study of blood T cell repertoires in COVID-19. About the research overall: From the United States, Italy and Spain came samples of acute and convalescent COVID-19. Sample material is recorded as cDNA or gDNA derived from T cells, B-cell-depleted T cells, or PBMCs.

In the study's own analysis: Amplified reference gene primers provided the basis for estimating nucleated cell counts. Profiling relied on immunoSEQ multiplex PCR, and the TCRdb table lists in-frame clones only, not all of them. V, J and clone size are those of that table, while D and trimming were read from the DNA. There are about 220,000 clones in the sample; 80% to 90% occur only once, and 4% to 6% lies in the top ten. Trimming removed 3 bases from V and 4 bases from J, with 9 bases in between. The germline V gene has CDR1 MNHEY and CDR2 SMNVEV (reference sequence). This CDR3 has 13 amino acids. The sequenced material came from peripheral blood. The chain combines TRBV27 with TRBJ1-2; possibly TRBD1 for D (5 bases). The receptor was isolated from an older woman who had recovered from COVID-19. The CDR3 DNA is TGTGCCAGCAGTTTCGGCAGGGCCTATGGCTACACCTTC. Translating it yields CASSFGRAYGYTF.